Listed below are T cell receptor beta chains from one sample, sequenced in a study of metastatic and nonmetastatic thyroid tumors. TCRdb re-called the PCR reads via MiXCR. The sample lists around 15,000 clones; 25% to 35% were seen once. The specimen was blood. All receptors derive from a female donor with papillary thyroid cancer or a benign thyroid nodule (not recorded which). Some clones in this sample may be carry-over from other donors' samples. The CDR3 runs from the conserved cysteine through the conserved F or W. The order of the fields is CDR3 length, clone size, V gene, D gene, J gene, CDR3 protein, CDR3 DNA. The D gene is left open where the match is weak. The size field is filled for only some rows; it gives once, few, many or a size class.

13	few	TRBV19	TRBD1	TRBJ1-2	CASRTGGLYCYTF	TGTGCCAGTCGTACAGGGGGCCTCTATTGCTACACCTTC
12	many	TRBV20-1	.	TRBJ1-1	CSASPGNTEAFF	TGCAGTGCTTCACCGGGGAACACTGAAGCTTTCTTT
14	many	TRBV7-9	TRBD1	TRBJ1-4	CASSFGQGREKLFF	TGTGCCAGCAGCTTTGGACAGGGTAGGGAAAAACTGTTTTTT
15	.	TRBV5-1	.	TRBJ2-3	CAISSPPGGTDTQYF	TGCGCCATCAGCTCGCCACCGGGGGGCACAGATACGCAGTATTTT
15	.	TRBV20-1	.	TRBJ2-7	CSARVPLAKAYEQYF	TGCAGTGCTAGAGTACCCCTAGCGAAAGCCTACGAGCAGTACTTC
15	medium-sized	TRBV12-3/TRBV12-4	.	TRBJ1-1	CASSWRGKGDTEAFF	TGTGCCAGCAGTTGGCGAGGGAAGGGGGACACTGAAGCTTTCTTT
15	medium-sized	TRBV6-2/TRBV6-3	TRBD2	TRBJ2-3	CASSYAGVGTDTQYF	TGTGCCAGCAGTTACGCGGGAGTTGGTACAGATACGCAGTATTTT
16	.	TRBV11-2	TRBD2	TRBJ2-1	CASSRIGGSSYNEQFF	TGTGCCAGCAGTAGAATCGGGGGGAGCTCCTACAATGAGCAGTTCTTC
17	many	TRBV3-1	.	TRBJ1-1	CASSQDTFLNMNTEAFF	TGTGCCAGCAGCCAAGACACTTTCCTAAACATGAACACTGAAGCTTTCTTT
15	.	TRBV5-1	TRBD1	TRBJ1-6	CATSARTGDHSPLHF	TGCGCCACCAGCGCCCGGACAGGGGATCATTCACCCCTCCACTTT
16	.	TRBV7-3	TRBD1	TRBJ2-1	CASSFTTGGRYNEQFF	TGTGCCAGCAGCTTTACGACAGGGGGAAGATACAATGAGCAGTTCTTC
13	medium-sized	TRBV6-1	.	TRBJ2-7	CASSEGRRDEQYF	TGTGCCAGCAGTGAGGGCAGGAGGGACGAGCAGTACTTC
16	.	TRBV6-5	TRBD2	TRBJ2-7	CASSYLAGGPMYEQYF	TGTGCCAGCAGTTACCTAGCGGGAGGGCCAATGTACGAGCAGTACTTC
14	.	TRBV20-1	TRBD1	TRBJ2-7	CSARDTGGRYEQYF	TGCAGTGCTAGAGATACAGGGGGCAGATACGAGCAGTACTTC
14	.	TRBV19	.	TRBJ1-1	CASSHRAENTEAFF	TGTGCCAGTAGCCACAGGGCCGAGAACACTGAAGCTTTCTTT
13	medium-sized	TRBV14	.	TRBJ2-7	CASSQMLTYEQYF	TGTGCCAGCAGCCAAATGTTAACCTACGAGCAGTACTTC
18	many	TRBV4-1	TRBD2	TRBJ2-5	CASSQGSQRGGLKETQYF	TGCGCCAGCAGCCAAGGATCTCAGCGGGGGGGCCTGAAGGAGACCCAGTACTTC
13	many	TRBV5-4	TRBD2	TRBJ2-5	CASSGTSGETQYF	TGTGCCAGCAGCGGAACTAGCGGGGAGACCCAGTACTTC
14	.	TRBV6-1	.	TRBJ2-4	CASSALRVRDIQYF	TGTGCCAGCAGTGCACTGCGGGTTCGTGACATTCAGTACTTC
15	.	TRBV6-1	.	TRBJ1-5	CASSESGNGLRPQHF	TGTGCCAGCAGTGAAAGTGGAAACGGGTTGCGGCCCCAGCATTTT
14	medium-sized	TRBV6-1	.	TRBJ1-5	CASSEQVLNQPQHF	TGTGCCAGCAGTGAACAGGTTCTCAATCAGCCCCAGCATTTT
16	medium-sized	TRBV11-3	.	TRBJ2-2	CASSPRARQNTGELFF	TGTGCCAGCAGCCCCAGGGCCAGGCAGAACACCGGGGAGCTGTTTTTT
14	many	TRBV25-1	TRBD2	TRBJ2-5	CASGLGGAGETQYF	TGTGCCAGCGGCCTCGGGGGGGCTGGGGAGACCCAGTACTTC
17	.	TRBV20-1	TRBD2	TRBJ2-7	CSARDLNSGRAWDEQYF	TGCAGTGCTAGAGATTTGAATAGCGGGAGGGCCTGGGACGAGCAGTACTTC
17	few	TRBV6-2/TRBV6-3	TRBD2	TRBJ2-3	CASSPQMGLADTDTQYF	TGTGCCAGCAGTCCTCAGATGGGACTAGCGGACACAGATACGCAGTATTTT
13	once	TRBV11-3	TRBD1	TRBJ1-1	CASSPGQGTEAFF	TGTGCCAGCAGCCCTGGACAGGGTACTGAAGCTTTCTTT
10	medium-sized	TRBV9	.	TRBJ2-7	CASSVDEQYF	TGTGCCAGCAGCGTAGACGAGCAGTACTTC
14	.	TRBV20-1	TRBD1	TRBJ1-5	CSASDGTVNQPQHF	TGCAGTGCTAGCGACGGGACAGTCAATCAGCCCCAGCATTTT
17	.	TRBV4-3	TRBD1	TRBJ2-3	CASSQDLDRGVTDTQYF	TGCGCCAGCAGCCAAGACCTAGACAGGGGAGTCACAGATACGCAGTATTTT
13	many	TRBV7-3	TRBD1	TRBJ2-3	CASSWTGPDTQYF	TGTGCCAGCAGCTGGACAGGTCCAGATACGCAGTATTTT
18	medium-sized	TRBV5-1	TRBD1	TRBJ1-4	CASSLGQGFRTTNEKLFF	TGCGCCAGCAGCTTGGGACAGGGTTTTCGAACAACTAATGAAAAACTGTTTTTT
15	many	TRBV12-3/TRBV12-4	TRBD2	TRBJ2-3	CASSLFAGAADTQYF	TGTGCCAGCAGTTTATTTGCGGGAGCGGCGGATACGCAGTATTTT
13	many	TRBV7-3	.	TRBJ2-1	CASSLAGVDEQFF	TGTGCCAGCAGCTTAGCAGGGGTCGATGAGCAGTTCTTC
11	.	TRBV5-6	.	TRBJ1-2	CASSDYDCYTF	TGTGCCAGCAGCGACTATGATTGCTACACCTTC
13	medium-sized	TRBV6-5	TRBD1	TRBJ1-1	CASSYTDRGEAFF	TGTGCCAGCAGTTACACAGACAGGGGTGAAGCTTTCTTT
14	many	TRBV6-1	.	TRBJ1-4	CASRISGLNEKLFF	TGTGCCAGCAGGATATCGGGACTCAATGAAAAACTGTTTTTT
10	many	TRBV6-1	.	TRBJ2-3	CASGADTQYF	TGTGCCAGCGGTGCAGATACGCAGTATTTT
17	.	TRBV7-7	TRBD2	TRBJ2-2	CASSSFRAGANTGELFF	TGTGCCAGCAGCTCATTCCGAGCGGGAGCGAACACCGGGGAGCTGTTTTTT
17	.	TRBV20-1	.	TRBJ1-6	CSARDGQTALYNSPLHF	TGCAGTGCTAGAGATGGACAGACCGCTCTCTATAATTCACCCCTCCACTTT
13	few	TRBV2	.	TRBJ2-1	CASSEPNYNEQFF	TGTGCCAGCAGTGAACCAAACTACAATGAGCAGTTCTTC
14	medium-sized	TRBV12-3/TRBV12-4	TRBD1	TRBJ2-4	CASTPGTEKNIQYF	TGTGCCAGCACTCCCGGGACAGAGAAAAACATTCAGTACTTC
16	.	TRBV5-1	.	TRBJ1-1	CASSTGAGVMNTEAFF	TGCGCCAGCAGCACTGGAGCAGGGGTGATGAACACTGAAGCTTTCTTT
14	medium-sized	TRBV27	TRBD1	TRBJ1-1	CASSPDPTGGEAFF	TGTGCCAGCAGTCCCGACCCGACAGGGGGCGAAGCTTTCTTT
15	medium-sized	TRBV6-1	.	TRBJ2-1	CASSPGQSSYNEQFF	TGTGCCAGCAGCCCCGGACAAAGCTCCTACAATGAGCAGTTCTTC
15	many	TRBV20-1	.	TRBJ2-4	CSARRDKGAGNIQYF	TGCAGTGCTAGAAGGGACAAAGGGGCTGGAAACATTCAGTACTTC
19	medium-sized	TRBV6-6	.	TRBJ1-5	CASNHNTGTREYSNQPQHF	TGTGCCAGCAACCACAATACCGGGACAAGGGAGTATAGCAATCAGCCCCAGCATTTT
14	.	TRBV20-1	.	TRBJ1-1	CSALTRDKKTEAFF	TGCAGTGCTCTTACAAGGGACAAAAAAACTGAAGCTTTCTTT
15	medium-sized	TRBV20-1	TRBD2	TRBJ2-7	CSARDPREDSYEQYF	TGCAGTGCTAGAGATCCTCGGGAGGACTCCTACGAGCAGTACTTC
16	.	TRBV11-1	.	TRBJ1-5	CASSHGQNIYNQPQHF	TGTGCCAGCAGTCACGGACAGAACATTTACAATCAGCCCCAGCATTTT
15	medium-sized	TRBV6-1	.	TRBJ1-6	CASSDAGRPNSPLHF	TGTGCCAGCAGTGATGCAGGGAGACCGAATTCACCCCTCCACTTT
14	medium-sized	TRBV20-1	TRBD2	TRBJ2-7	CSANGRAGVGEQYF	TGCAGTGCTAACGGACGAGCGGGAGTAGGGGAGCAGTACTTC
11	medium-sized	TRBV2	.	TRBJ2-3	CASIFTDTQYF	TGTGCCAGCATCTTCACAGATACGCAGTATTTT
16	medium-sized	TRBV7-8	.	TRBJ2-7	CASSRTPGVQFGEQYF	TGTGCCAGCAGCCGAACGCCGGGGGTACAGTTCGGCGAGCAGTACTTC
16	.	TRBV6-2/TRBV6-3	TRBD1	TRBJ1-1	CASSYSPWTGNTEAFF	TGTGCCAGCAGTTACTCGCCGTGGACAGGGAACACTGAAGCTTTCTTT
16	medium-sized	TRBV9	.	TRBJ1-3	CASSGGGLHSGNTIYF	TGTGCCAGCAGCGGGGGGGGCCTTCACTCTGGAAACACCATATATTTT